This record looks at one TCR beta chain sequence and its context. Its antigen is unidentified. The CDR3 is 11 residues long. Germline V gives CDR1 GTSNPN, CDR2 SVGIG (reference sequence). Trimming left V 2 bases short and J 6 bases short, with 4 bases between. This sample was included in a study of T cell responses to AZD1222 COVID-19 vaccine. Findings and limits, study-wide: Only six or seven AZD1222 recipients were seropositive at baseline. Distributed over spike, vaccine-associated CD4 TCRs predominated at 160-218 and 743-854.

Clones were sequenced by immunoSEQ multiplex PCR, and TCRdb holds only the in-frame ones, with some missing. The sample lists 90,000 to 110,000 clones, roughly 82% occurring once. This TCR came from an adult in good health. The rearrangement uses TRBV30 and TRBJ2-2, with no clear D. The sample in question was peripheral blood, obtained on day 0 of AZD1222 vaccination. The CDR3 sequence: CAWSRAGELFF. As DNA, the CDR3 is TGTGCCTGGAGTCGGGCCGGGGAGCTGTTTTTT.